These T cell receptor beta chains were read from a single sample in a study of blood T cell repertoires in COVID-19. TCRdb's copy holds only in-frame clones and misses some; the assay was immunoSEQ multiplex PCR. The table records 200,000 to 300,000 clones, 86% of them present only once. The sequencing input was peripheral blood. These receptor sequences come from a man aged 30-40 years with active or convalescent COVID-19. Each CDR3 is given without its conserved first and last residue. A row's size may be missing; if present it is once, few, many or a size class.

cdr3_aa clone_size v_call
ASSQDLGAQY NA TRBV3-1/TRBV3-2
ASSLDPLAGEAKNIQY NA TRBV5-8
ASSLAASSGELF NA TRBV5-4
AITPGDRENTEAF NA TRBV10-3
ASSQAAWSGGAQETQY NA TRBV4-1
ASSRPGQGFSPLH NA TRBV5-6
ASSHERGRQGTDQPQH NA TRBV4-2
ASSSAGTIYGYT NA TRBV27
ASNPPGVNTGELF NA TRBV16
ASSSRSGGVSYNEQF NA TRBV4-1
ASTVGGNQPQH few TRBV10-2
ASSYFNSLSEQY NA TRBV6-5
ASRLSGVLSDTQY NA TRBV5-1
ASSFASEINEKLF NA TRBV5-4
SVESHGRLDGYT NA TRBV29-1
ASSQDLAKNIQY once TRBV3-1/TRBV3-2
ASSFREDTQY few TRBV11-2
ASSLTSGGSYEQY NA TRBV19
ASSLSQGANYGYT NA TRBV27
ASSPSRGETEAF NA TRBV9
ASTYTTPGIGGYT NA TRBV19
ASITGQYGYT NA TRBV28
SASSWLAHNEQF NA TRBV20-1
ASSFSVPNTEAF NA TRBV5-1
ASSYLEDLAGELF NA TRBV6-5
ASSSRRDRQETQY NA TRBV28
ASSAWTGGEDEQF NA TRBV11-3
ASRRTRTGDNEQF NA TRBV6-5